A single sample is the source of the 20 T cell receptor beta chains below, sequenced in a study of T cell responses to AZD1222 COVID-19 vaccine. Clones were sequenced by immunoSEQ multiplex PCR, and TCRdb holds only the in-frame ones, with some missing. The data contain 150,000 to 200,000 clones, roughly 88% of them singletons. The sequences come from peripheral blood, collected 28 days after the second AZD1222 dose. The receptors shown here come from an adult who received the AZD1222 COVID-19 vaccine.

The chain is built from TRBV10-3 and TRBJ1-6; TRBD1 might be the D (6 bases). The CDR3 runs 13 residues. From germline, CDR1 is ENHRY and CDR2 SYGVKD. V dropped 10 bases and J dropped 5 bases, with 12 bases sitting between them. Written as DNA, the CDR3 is TGTGCCACGCAACGGACAGATAATTCACCCCTCCACTTT. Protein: CATQRTDNSPLHF.

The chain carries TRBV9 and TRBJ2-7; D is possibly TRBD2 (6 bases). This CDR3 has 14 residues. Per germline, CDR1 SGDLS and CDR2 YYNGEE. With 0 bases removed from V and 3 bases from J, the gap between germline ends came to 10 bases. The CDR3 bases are TGTGCCAGCAGCGTAGAGGGAGGAGACTACGAGCAGTACTTC. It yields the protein CASSVEGGDYEQYF. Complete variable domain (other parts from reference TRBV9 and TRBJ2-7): DSGVTQTPKHLITATGQRVTLRCSPRSGDLSVYWYQQSLDQGLQFLIQYYNGEERAKGNILERFSAQQFPDLHSELNLSSLELGDSALYFCASSVEGGDYEQYFGPGTRLTVT.

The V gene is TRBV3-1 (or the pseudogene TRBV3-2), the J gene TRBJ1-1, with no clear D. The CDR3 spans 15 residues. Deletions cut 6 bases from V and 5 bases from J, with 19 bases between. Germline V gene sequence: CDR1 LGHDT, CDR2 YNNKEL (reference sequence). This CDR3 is CASSPDDIGGTEAFF. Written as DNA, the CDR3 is TGTGCCAGCAGTCCTGATGATATAGGTGGGACTGAAGCTTTCTTT.

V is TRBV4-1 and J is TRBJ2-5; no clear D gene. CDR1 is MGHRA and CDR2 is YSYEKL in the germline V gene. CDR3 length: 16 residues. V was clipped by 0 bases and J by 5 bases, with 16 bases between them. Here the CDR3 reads CASSQEGGPRAETQYF. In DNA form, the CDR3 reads TGCGCCAGCAGCCAAGAGGGCGGCCCCCGTGCCGAGACCCAGTACTTC.

This CDR3 is CASSEKSSGANVLTF. The CDR3 nucleotides are TGTGCCAGCAGTGAGAAGTCTTCTGGGGCCAACGTCCTGACTTTC. V is TRBV6-1 and J is TRBJ2-6; no firm D call. Trimming took off 3 bases at V and 1 base at J, with 7 bases between the two ends. This CDR3 has 15 amino acids. CDR1 MNHNS and CDR2 SASEGT come from the germline V gene.

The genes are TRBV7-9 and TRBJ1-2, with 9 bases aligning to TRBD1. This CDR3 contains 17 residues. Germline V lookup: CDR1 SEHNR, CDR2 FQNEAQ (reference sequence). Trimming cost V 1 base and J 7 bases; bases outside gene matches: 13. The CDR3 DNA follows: TGTGCCAGCAGCTTAGGGGACAGGGTGGTCCAGCACTCTGGCTACACCTTC. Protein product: CASSLGDRVVQHSGYTF.

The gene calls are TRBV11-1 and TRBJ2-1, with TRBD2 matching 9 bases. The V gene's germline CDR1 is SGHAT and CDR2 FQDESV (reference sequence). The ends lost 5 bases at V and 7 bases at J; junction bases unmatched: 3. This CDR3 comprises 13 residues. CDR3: CASSTGLANEQFF. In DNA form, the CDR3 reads TGTGCCAGCAGCACCGGACTAGCGAATGAGCAGTTCTTC. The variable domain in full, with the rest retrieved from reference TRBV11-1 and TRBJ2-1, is EAEVAQSPRYKITEKSQAVAFWCDPISGHATLYWYRQILGQGPELLVQFQDESVVDDSQLPKDRFSAERLKGVDSTLKIQPAELGDSAMYLCASSTGLANEQFFGPGTRLTVL.

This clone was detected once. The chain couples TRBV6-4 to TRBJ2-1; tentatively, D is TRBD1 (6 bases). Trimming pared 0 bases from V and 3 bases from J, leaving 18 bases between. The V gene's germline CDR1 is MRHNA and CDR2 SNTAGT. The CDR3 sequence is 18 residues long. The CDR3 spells CASSDSGATWSCYNEQFF. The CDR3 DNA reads TGTGCCAGCAGTGACTCGGGGGCTACCTGGTCGTGCTACAATGAGCAGTTCTTC.

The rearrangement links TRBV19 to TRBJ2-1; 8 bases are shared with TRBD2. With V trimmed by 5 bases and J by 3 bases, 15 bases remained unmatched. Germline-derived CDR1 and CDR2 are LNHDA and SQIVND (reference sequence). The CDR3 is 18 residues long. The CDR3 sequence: CASSATKKRGGFYNEQFF. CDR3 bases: TGTGCCAGTAGTGCGACAAAAAAACGCGGGGGGTTCTACAATGAGCAGTTCTTC.

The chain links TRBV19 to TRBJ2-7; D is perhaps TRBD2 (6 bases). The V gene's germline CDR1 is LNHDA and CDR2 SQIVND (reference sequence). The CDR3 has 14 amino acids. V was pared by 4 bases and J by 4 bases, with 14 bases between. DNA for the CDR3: TGTGCCAGTAGTAGGGTGGGGGGTTTGTACGAGCAGTACTTC. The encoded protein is CASSRVGGLYEQYF.

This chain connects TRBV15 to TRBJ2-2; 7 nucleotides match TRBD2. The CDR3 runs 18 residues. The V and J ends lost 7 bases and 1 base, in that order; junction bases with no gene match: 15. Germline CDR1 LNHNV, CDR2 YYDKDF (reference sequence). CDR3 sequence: CATNSNYGRGMNTGELFF. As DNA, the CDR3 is TGTGCCACCAACTCAAATTATGGGAGGGGCATGAACACCGGGGAGCTGTTTTTT.

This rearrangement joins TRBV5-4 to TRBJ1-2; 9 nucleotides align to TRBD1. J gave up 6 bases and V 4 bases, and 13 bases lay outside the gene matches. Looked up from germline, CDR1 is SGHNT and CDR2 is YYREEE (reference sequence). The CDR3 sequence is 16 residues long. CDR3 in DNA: TGTGCCAGCAGCCCCATTAATCGACAGGGGGAAAATGGCTACACCTTC. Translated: CASSPINRQGENGYTF.

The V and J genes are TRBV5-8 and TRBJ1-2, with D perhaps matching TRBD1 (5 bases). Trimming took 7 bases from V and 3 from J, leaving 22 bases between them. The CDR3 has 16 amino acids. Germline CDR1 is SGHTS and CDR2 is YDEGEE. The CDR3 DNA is TGTGCCAGCTGGGGGTACTCTCTATACTCCTACTATGGCTACACCTTC. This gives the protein CASWGYSLYSYYGYTF.

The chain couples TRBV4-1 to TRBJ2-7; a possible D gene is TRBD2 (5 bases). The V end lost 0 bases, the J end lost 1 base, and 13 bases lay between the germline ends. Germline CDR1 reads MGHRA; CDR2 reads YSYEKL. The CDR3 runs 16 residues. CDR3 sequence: CASSQEGSVLSYEQYF. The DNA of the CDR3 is TGCGCCAGCAGCCAAGAGGGGAGCGTTCTATCCTACGAGCAGTACTTC.

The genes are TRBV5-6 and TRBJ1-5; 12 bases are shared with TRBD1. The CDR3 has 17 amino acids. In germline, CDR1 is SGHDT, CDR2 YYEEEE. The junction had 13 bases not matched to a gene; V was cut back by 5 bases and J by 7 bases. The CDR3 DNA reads TGTGCCAGCAGTAGATCGGCGGGACAGGGGGCCGGACAGCCCCAGCATTTT. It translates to CASSRSAGQGAGQPQHF.

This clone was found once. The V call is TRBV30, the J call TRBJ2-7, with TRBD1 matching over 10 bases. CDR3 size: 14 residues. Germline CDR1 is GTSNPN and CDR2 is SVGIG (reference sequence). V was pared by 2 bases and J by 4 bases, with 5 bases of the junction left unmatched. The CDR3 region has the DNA TGTGCCTGGAGTCTTGTGGGACAGGGGTACGAGCAGTACTTC. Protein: CAWSLVGQGYEQYF. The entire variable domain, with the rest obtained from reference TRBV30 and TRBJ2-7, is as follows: SQTIHQWPATLVQPVGSPLSLECTVEGTSNPNLYWYRQAAGRGLQLLFYSVGIGQISSEVPQNLSASRPQDRQFILSSKKLLLSDSGFYLCAWSLVGQGYEQYFGPGTRLTVT.

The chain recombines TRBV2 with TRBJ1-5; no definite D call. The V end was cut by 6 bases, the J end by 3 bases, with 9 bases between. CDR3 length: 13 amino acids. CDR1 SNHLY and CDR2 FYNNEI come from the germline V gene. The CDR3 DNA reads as TGTGCCAGCAGCTCCAGCAACAATCAGCCCCAGCATTTT. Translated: CASSSSNNQPQHF.

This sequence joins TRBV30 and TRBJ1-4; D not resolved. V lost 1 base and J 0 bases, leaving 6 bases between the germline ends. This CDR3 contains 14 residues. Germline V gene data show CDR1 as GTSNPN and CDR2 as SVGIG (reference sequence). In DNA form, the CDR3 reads TGTGCCTGGAGTGCCCCGGCAACTAATGAAAAACTGTTTTTT. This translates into CAWSAPATNEKLFF.

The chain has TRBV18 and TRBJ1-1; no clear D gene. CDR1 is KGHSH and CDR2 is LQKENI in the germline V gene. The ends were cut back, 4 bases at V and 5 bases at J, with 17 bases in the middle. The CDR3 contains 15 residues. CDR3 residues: CASSLTEDPFTEAFF. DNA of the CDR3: TGTGCCAGCTCACTAACAGAGGACCCTTTTACTGAAGCTTTCTTT.

The DNA for the CDR3 is TGTGCCAGCAGCGTAGATAGCCCCACAGATACGCAGTATTTT. Protein sequence: CASSVDSPTDTQYF. The V and J genes are TRBV9 and TRBJ2-3; D unresolved. CDR1 is SGDLS, CDR2 YYNGEE, per germline. CDR3 size: 14 residues. The V end was cut by 0 bases, the J end by 2 bases, with 7 bases between.